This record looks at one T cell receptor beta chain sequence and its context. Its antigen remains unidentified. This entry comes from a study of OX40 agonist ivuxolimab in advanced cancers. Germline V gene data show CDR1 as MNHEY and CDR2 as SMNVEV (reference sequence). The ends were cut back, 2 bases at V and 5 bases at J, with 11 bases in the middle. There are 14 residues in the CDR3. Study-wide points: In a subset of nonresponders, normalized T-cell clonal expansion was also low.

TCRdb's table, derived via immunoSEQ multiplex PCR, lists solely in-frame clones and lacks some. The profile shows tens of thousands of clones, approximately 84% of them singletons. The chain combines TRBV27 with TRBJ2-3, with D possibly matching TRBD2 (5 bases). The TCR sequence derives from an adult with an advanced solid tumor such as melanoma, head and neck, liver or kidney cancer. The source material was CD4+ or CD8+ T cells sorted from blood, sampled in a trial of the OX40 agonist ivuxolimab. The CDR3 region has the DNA TGTGCCAGCAGTTTAGGTCCTCGGGGAGATACGCAGTATTTT. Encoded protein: CASSLGPRGDTQYF.